This T cell receptor beta chain was sequenced for a study of blood T cell repertoires in COVID-19. Turning to the study itself: Some COVID-19 samples were acute and others convalescent; all came from the United States, Italy and Spain. T cells, B-cell-depleted T cells, or PBMCs supplied cDNA or gDNA.

Some clones are missing from TCRdb's copy, which holds only in-frame ones; the method was immunoSEQ multiplex PCR. The sample shows 200,000 to 300,000 clones, around 87% of them seen only once. Germline V CDR1 and CDR2: SGHAT, FQNNGV. The CDR3 has 12 residues. V lost 5 bases, J lost 6 bases, and 11 bases lay in between. The sequence derives from a man aged 55 to 70 who had recovered from COVID-19. The J gene is TRBJ2-7, the V gene TRBV11-2, with D unresolved. The sequenced sample consisted of peripheral blood. The CDR3 reads CASSPTRSEQYF. CDR3 nucleotides: TGTGCCAGCAGCCCCACGAGGAGCGAGCAGTACTTC.